A single TCR beta chain is shown here with its context. Its antigen is still unknown. Base qualities are not recorded, but no much larger clone differs from it by a single base. The cohort consisted of some 670 healthy bone marrow donors. At the time of sampling, every cohort member was nominally healthy, though immune exposures that went unrecorded were likely present. The donor tested CMV seropositive, placing the donor among the 289 seropositive members of the cohort. Each donor provided a peripheral blood sample, and peripheral blood mononuclear cells were used for TCR beta sequencing. The Qiagen DNeasy Blood Extraction Kit was used to extract genomic DNA from the blood cell samples. The protocol used for the library was the immunoSEQ multiplex PCR assay. A mixture of 60 forward primers for TCR Vbeta segments and 13 reverse primers for TCR Jbeta segments was used in the multiplex PCR. Amplification of the CDR3 region of rearranged TCR beta genes was performed with a multiplex PCR assay on genomic DNA. The Illumina HiSeq System was used to sequence the amplified TCR beta libraries as 87-base-pair reads. The study's processing was this. Across the 500 to 850 repertoires, a later analysis counted tens of millions of unique TCR beta chains, approximately 12 million of which were shared by at least two donors. Raw reads were error-corrected and collapsed into unique sequences by a nearest-neighbor algorithm in which closely related sequences were merged to remove PCR and sequencing errors. CDR3 sequences were aligned to IMGT reference sequences to assign V, D and J gene segments. For a sequence to be retained, a match of at least six nucleotides was required to both a V gene segment and a J gene segment. Rearrangements were called productive when the CDR3 lacked stop codons and stayed in frame with V and J; all others were non-productive. CDR3 was defined according to IMGT convention as the region running from the second conserved V-encoded cysteine to the conserved J-encoded phenylalanine. The earlier analysis of 587 of the donors excluded any sequence lacking an unambiguous match to a single V gene segment. In an earlier analysis of more than 500 of the donors, a V segment was called functional when productive rearrangements were above 56.7%, and segregating when the standard deviation between donors exceeded 5%. A statistical classification framework was built to diagnose cytomegalovirus status from the catalog of TCR beta chain sequences. A later analysis assigned V and J genes by comparing TCR nucleotide sequences with IMGT/GENE-DB human TR gene sequences. Using the TCRdist pipeline, a later analysis assigned CDR3 sequences along with most-parsimonious VDJ recombination scenarios. In a later analysis, each TCR beta chain was defined by its CDR3 amino acid sequence together with its V-gene family, and reads lacking a unique V-gene family were excluded. To address suspected cross-contamination and a sequencing artifact, a later analysis removed a few hundred highly shared, low-generation-probability nucleotide sequences. In a later analysis, a clonal expansion index for each public chain was calculated from normalized within-repertoire ranks of inferred template counts. In a later analysis, generation probabilities were computed with a VDJ recombination model fitted to out-of-frame rearrangements, and the resulting probabilities were checked against IGoR. In a later analysis, TCR-TCR, TCR-HLA and TCR-CMV co-occurrence was scored with hypergeometric tests, and a repertoire-size bias correction was applied to TCR pairs. A later analysis estimated false discovery rates by permuting HLA or CMV assignments 20 times. In a later analysis, co-occurring TCRs were grouped using DBSCAN, and TCRdist sequence similarity was added for clustering within HLA-allele-positive subsets. Repertoires with fewer than 30,000 or more than 120,000 public chains, plus five repertoires with anomalous nucleotide sharing, were excluded from co-occurrence clustering. In TCRdb, the immuneACCESS table is reduced to in-frame sequences with V and J assigned. These tables do not hold every clone; where another copy was compared, an unresolved V gene accounts for under half, and the others remain unexplained. The V and J calls and clone size were taken over from that table, and D and trimming were inferred from the DNA. The sample includes some 140,000 clones, with around 80% observed a single time. Together, the top ten hold around 7% of the sample.

At the junction V is shortened by 0 bases and J by 4 bases, with 3 bases in between. The germline V gene encodes CDR1 LGHNA and CDR2 YNFKEQ. Counted from cysteine to phenylalanine, this CDR3 has 12 amino acids. Only CDR3 DNA is held: 36 bases, read in frame from base 1. This entry belongs to a study of cytomegalovirus exposure and HLA in healthy donors (dated 2017 in TCRdb). Context from the whole study: In an earlier analysis of approximately 500 of the donors, around 290 Gb of sequence data and just under 120 million unique TCR beta sequences from some 170 million T cells were reported. Around 320 gigabases of sequencing data and tens of millions of unique TCR sequences were included in an early release covering several hundred HLA-typed donors. Among the roughly 400 genotyped donors, approximately 77% belonged to the genetic ancestry cluster associated with self-reported Caucasian donors. The study aimed to test whether signatures of past pathogen exposure could be identified by cataloging public T cell receptors. The T cell repertoires of about 700 subjects were profiled by immunosequencing and related to cytomegalovirus serostatus. In addition to the first cohort of hundreds of subjects, a separate validation cohort of approximately 130 different subjects was used. To predict cytomegalovirus infection status, the study combined high-throughput TCR immunosequencing, statistical association of individual TCRs with disease status, and machine learning. In a later analysis, previously published TCR beta repertoires from several hundred donors were re-analyzed and high-resolution HLA genotyping was added so that TCR occurrence patterns could be studied. In the later analysis, no new phenotypic data were used to find candidate immune exposures; instead, reliance was placed on TCR beta sequences and their occurrence across donors. To decide whether each TCR beta V gene segment behaved as functional or pseudogenic, an earlier analysis of some 600 of the donors relied on high-throughput TCR beta sequencing. Donor age, sex, ethnicity and CMV serostatus were compiled alongside the repertoire data. A later genetic analysis took genome-wide SNP genotypes for about three fifths of the 666 donors and used that subset as a discovery cohort. All discovery cohort repertoires had been generated using a single sequencing platform. Both class I and class II loci were covered by HLA typing, at four-digit resolution. The number of donors typed differed by locus, with roughly 629-640 for A, B, C, DRB1 and DQB1, more than 500 for DQA1, under 610 for DPA1, and roughly 450 for DPB1. About five DR-DQ haplotypes were treated as single units for association and clustering because of strong linkage in the cohort. Across roughly 420 genotyped donors of the cohort, an average of roughly 250,000 unique TCR beta nucleotide sequences per donor were sequenced, and around 20% of those sequences were non-productive.

Findings and caveats that apply to the study as a whole: In a later analysis, several top co-occurrence clusters were reported to appear linked to parvovirus B19, influenza, CMV and Epstein-Barr virus. In a later genetic analysis, fewer N-insertions in productive TCRs were reported among donors in an Asian-associated ancestry cluster than the 666-donor mean. Because HLA typing was missing for some donors at each locus, association tests included only the typed subset. The classifier was reported to diagnose cytomegalovirus status with high specificity and sensitivity in both the original and validation cohorts. For the cohort, immune exposure information was limited to CMV serostatus. In vitro tests confirmed that a few of the cytomegalovirus-associated TCR beta chains recognize cytomegalovirus antigens. In an earlier analysis of some 540 of the donors, most TCR beta V segments appeared in productive rearrangements about 90% or about 30% of the time, broadly matching IMGT annotations. A cluster of highly shared sequence variants was judged likely to represent a technical artifact of the sequencing pipeline. The cohort was sequenced for TCR beta chains only, and without alpha or paired-chain data the features that could be detected were limited. The study listed 150 to 200 TCR beta chains as associated with cytomegalovirus. V-gene and J-gene trimming of TCR beta chains was associated with a missense DCLRE1C variant in a later genetic analysis, and the association was replicated in an independent cohort. Some IMGT-functional V segments, including TRBV6-2 and TRBV6-3, could not be distinguished by the 87-base-pair reads and were therefore excluded. Strong co-occurrence of HLA alleles, especially DR and DQ, made assigning TCR associations to individual alleles difficult. Compared with equally common non-associated chains, HLA-associated TCR beta chains in a later analysis were more clonally expanded and had lower generation probabilities. Correlated functional status among segregating V segments might be attributable to linkage disequilibrium, but an unknown experimental factor could not be ruled out. Specific HLA alleles were associated with 15,000 to 20,000 TCR beta sequences at a false discovery rate of 0.05 in a later analysis. According to a later analysis, TCR association rates differed among HLA loci, with DRB1 alleles showing the most associated TCRs and HLA-C alleles showing the fewest. The authors suggested that the approach could potentially be extended to other disease states and immunological phenotypes. A further reported finding was that TCR beta sequences accurately predicted the HLA-A and HLA-B alleles for most subjects in the first cohort. Most CMV-associated TCR beta chains appeared to be HLA-restricted in a later analysis, and the HLA associations seemed to be driven largely by CMV exposure. Because counts were too low, around 18 rarely observed V segments, including chromosome 9 orphons, were left out of the earlier analysis of roughly 600 of the donors. The presence/absence analyses assumed that sequencing depth was roughly uniform across donors, and that assumption may not be true. Most TCR sequences were observed very rarely across donors, whereas some public TCRs were present in many individuals.

The receptor's source is a man aged 35 to 55 in good health and CMV-seropositive. The sequencing input was PBMCs. The rearranged segments are TRBV4-2 and TRBJ1-2; the D gene is unclear. The base sequence is TGTGCCAGCAGCCAAGATAGCTATGGCTACACCTTC. The translation is CASSQDSYGYTF.